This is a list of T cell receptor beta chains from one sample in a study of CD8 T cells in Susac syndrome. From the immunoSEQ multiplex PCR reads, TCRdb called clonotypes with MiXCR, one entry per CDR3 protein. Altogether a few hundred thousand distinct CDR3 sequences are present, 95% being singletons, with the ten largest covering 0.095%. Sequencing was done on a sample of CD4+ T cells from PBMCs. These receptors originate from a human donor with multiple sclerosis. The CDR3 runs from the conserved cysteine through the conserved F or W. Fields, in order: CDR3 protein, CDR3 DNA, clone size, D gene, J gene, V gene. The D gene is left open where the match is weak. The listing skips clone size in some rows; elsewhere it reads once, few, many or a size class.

CASTRDSQETQYF,TGTGCCAGCACAAGGGACAGCCAAGAGACCCAGTACTTC,.,TRBD1,TRBJ2-5,TRBV18
CSVDGVGREGGANVLTF,TGCAGCGTTGATGGGGTCGGGCGGGAAGGTGGGGCCAACGTCCTGACTTTC,.,.,TRBJ2-6,TRBV29-1
CASSLPPGGYTF,TGTGCCAGCAGCTTGCCCCCGGGAGGCTACACCTTC,.,.,TRBJ1-2,TRBV7-2
CSASSGLAGGVQFF,TGCAGTGCTAGTAGCGGACTAGCGGGGGGGGTGCAGTTCTTC,.,TRBD2,TRBJ2-1,TRBV20-1
CASSLMSDTQYF,TGTGCCAGCAGCTTAATGAGTGATACGCAGTATTTT,.,.,TRBJ2-3,TRBV7-2
CAWSVPLGQGATEAFF,TGTGCCTGGAGTGTACCCTTGGGACAGGGTGCCACTGAAGCTTTCTTT,.,TRBD1,TRBJ1-1,TRBV30
CSARVTSDTQYF,TGCAGTGCTAGAGTCACCTCAGATACGCAGTATTTT,.,.,TRBJ2-3,TRBV20-1
CSVLQGSWSEAFF,TGCAGCGTTTTACAGGGTTCTTGGTCTGAAGCTTTCTTT,.,.,TRBJ1-1,TRBV29-1
CASGTSEETQYF,TGTGCCAGCGGGACTAGCGAAGAGACCCAGTACTTC,once,TRBD2,TRBJ2-5,TRBV12-3/TRBV12-4
CSARSLAGGRNNEQFF,TGCAGTGCGAGGTCCCTAGCGGGGGGAAGGAACAATGAGCAGTTCTTC,.,TRBD2,TRBJ2-1,TRBV20-1
CASSPLAGAEETQYF,TGTGCCAGCAGTCCCCTAGCGGGGGCGGAAGAGACCCAGTACTTC,.,TRBD2,TRBJ2-5,TRBV6-2/TRBV6-3
CASSPGPDNSPLHF,TGCGCCAGCAGCCCCGGGCCAGATAATTCACCCCTCCACTTT,.,.,TRBJ1-6,TRBV5-1
CASTLGGLDNSPLHF,TGTGCCAGCACTCTGGGGGGACTTGATAATTCACCCCTCCACTTT,.,.,TRBJ1-6,TRBV9
CASRAGTRGYGYTF,TGTGCCAGCAGGGCCGGGACCCGGGGCTATGGCTACACCTTC,.,.,TRBJ1-2,TRBV12-3/TRBV12-4
CATSREDRYQPQHF,TGTGCCACCAGCAGAGAGGACAGGTATCAGCCCCAGCATTTT,.,TRBD1,TRBJ1-5,TRBV15
CSAAQLTGQGRQYF,TGCAGTGCTGCCCAGTTGACGGGACAGGGGAGGCAGTATTTT,.,TRBD1,TRBJ2-3,TRBV20-1
CASSFGNYEQYF,TGTGCCAGCAGTTTCGGCAACTACGAGCAGTACTTC,.,.,TRBJ2-7,TRBV28
CSVPTAFQETQYF,TGCAGCGTTCCCACTGCATTCCAAGAGACCCAGTACTTC,.,.,TRBJ2-5,TRBV29-1
CSGRTGTSGAAWSGELFF,TGCAGCGGAAGGACCGGGACTAGCGGGGCTGCATGGTCCGGGGAGCTGTTTTTT,.,TRBD2,TRBJ2-2,TRBV29-1
CASSFIQGSYNEQFF,TGTGCCAGCAGCTTCATACAGGGTTCCTACAATGAGCAGTTCTTC,.,.,TRBJ2-1,TRBV5-4
CASSPFRQGYTEAFF,TGTGCCAGCTCACCATTTCGTCAGGGCTACACTGAAGCTTTCTTT,.,.,TRBJ1-1,TRBV18
CSASRAGVNYGYTF,TGCAGTGCTAGTCGGGCAGGGGTTAACTATGGCTACACCTTC,.,.,TRBJ1-2,TRBV20-1
CASKRDNSGANVLTF,TGTGCCAGCAAACGCGATAACTCTGGGGCCAACGTCCTGACTTTC,.,.,TRBJ2-6,TRBV6-5
CASNEDRTNYGYTF,TGTGCCAGCAACGAAGACAGGACTAACTATGGCTACACCTTC,.,.,TRBJ1-2,TRBV12-3/TRBV12-4
CAYNAGGNSNQPQHF,TGTGCCTACAACGCTGGGGGGAATAGCAATCAGCCCCAGCATTTT,.,.,TRBJ1-5,TRBV30
CASSTYQGGPLLNYGYTF,TGTGCTAGCAGCACCTACCAAGGCGGCCCCCTACTCAACTATGGCTACACCTTC,.,.,TRBJ1-2,TRBV7-7
CSVAQNYGYTF,TGCAGCGTTGCACAAAACTATGGCTACACCTTC,.,.,TRBJ1-2,TRBV29-1
CASRAGSPYEQYF,TGTGCCAGCAGGGCAGGGAGCCCCTACGAGCAGTACTTC,.,.,TRBJ2-7,TRBV2
CASSLRGVRETQYF,TGTGCCAGCAGCCTCCGGGGGGTTAGGGAGACCCAGTACTTC,.,TRBD2,TRBJ2-5,TRBV9
CASTAVLPYEQYF,TGTGCCAGCACAGCGGTCTTGCCCTACGAGCAGTACTTC,.,.,TRBJ2-7,TRBV2
CAWSGAGYEQYF,TGTGCCTGGAGTGGGGCTGGCTACGAGCAGTACTTC,.,.,TRBJ2-7,TRBV30
CAWSVLSGSTNEQFF,TGTGCCTGGAGTGTACTGAGCGGGAGTACGAATGAGCAGTTCTTC,.,TRBD2,TRBJ2-1,TRBV30
CASSFQGQANTGELFF,TGTGCCAGCAGCTTTCAGGGGCAGGCGAACACCGGGGAGCTGTTTTTT,.,.,TRBJ2-2,TRBV4-2
CSVESPAGITGELFF,TGCAGCGTTGAGAGCCCAGCGGGAATCACCGGGGAGCTGTTTTTT,.,TRBD2,TRBJ2-2,TRBV29-1
CSVVLGGAQETQYF,TGCAGCGTTGTACTTGGTGGGGCACAAGAGACCCAGTACTTC,.,.,TRBJ2-5,TRBV29-1
CASSRLLAEAYNEQFF,TGTGCCAGCAGCCGACTACTAGCGGAAGCCTACAATGAGCAGTTCTTC,.,TRBD2,TRBJ2-1,TRBV3-1
CASSPGGTPHGYTF,TGTGCCAGCTCTCCCGGGGGGACACCACACGGCTACACCTTC,.,.,TRBJ1-2,TRBV28
CASSFRLTDTQYF,TGTGCCAGCAGCTTTCGACTCACAGATACGCAGTATTTT,.,.,TRBJ2-3,TRBV7-6
CASSLAGMHQPQHF,TGTGCCAGCAGCTTAGCAGGGATGCATCAGCCCCAGCATTTT,.,.,TRBJ1-5,TRBV7-2
CASISSSETQYF,TGTGCCAGCATAAGTTCCAGTGAGACCCAGTACTTC,.,.,TRBJ2-5,TRBV6-6
CASRQGVGNQPQHF,TGTGCCAGCAGACAGGGAGTCGGCAATCAGCCCCAGCATTTT,.,.,TRBJ1-5,TRBV12-3/TRBV12-4
CASSKGDTQYF,TGTGCCAGCAGTAAGGGAGATACGCAGTATTTT,.,.,TRBJ2-3,TRBV6-5
CAWSVGWGPTEAFF,TGTGCCTGGAGTGTTGGGTGGGGGCCTACGGAAGCTTTCTTT,.,.,TRBJ1-1,TRBV30
CASSLEETQYF,TGTGCCAGCAGCTTGGAAGAGACCCAGTACTTC,medium-sized,.,TRBJ2-5,TRBV5-1
CASSLGTWGVTDTQYF,TGTGCCAGCAGCTTAGGTACATGGGGGGTGACAGATACGCAGTATTTT,.,.,TRBJ2-3,TRBV7-2
CASSPRGPQRGNIQYF,TGTGCCAGCAGCCCAAGAGGGCCGCAGAGGGGAAACATTCAGTACTTC,.,.,TRBJ2-4,TRBV11-2
CSVGGDNQPQHF,TGCAGCGTTGGTGGGGACAATCAGCCCCAGCATTTT,.,.,TRBJ1-5,TRBV29-1
CASSLLRGEKNGYTF,TGCGCCAGCAGCTTGCTCAGGGGAGAGAAGAATGGCTACACCTTC,.,.,TRBJ1-2,TRBV5-1
CASSLTSGYEQYF,TGTGCCAGCAGTTTGACTAGCGGCTACGAGCAGTACTTC,.,TRBD2,TRBJ2-7,TRBV28
CASSPNRVGYGYTF,TGTGCCAGCAGCCCGAACCGAGTGGGCTATGGCTACACCTTC,.,.,TRBJ1-2,TRBV7-9
CASSYSPGRMENTIYF,TGTGCCAGCAGTTACTCTCCAGGGCGGATGGAAAACACCATATATTTT,.,.,TRBJ1-3,TRBV6-6
CASKDLTQFF,TGTGCCAGCAAGGATCTGACCCAGTTCTTC,.,.,TRBJ2-1,TRBV6-1
CASSESQSRWTQYF,TGTGCCAGCAGTGAGTCACAGTCGAGGTGGACCCAGTACTTC,.,.,TRBJ2-5,TRBV2
CASSQDWTGTQPQHF,TGCGCCAGCAGCCAAGATTGGACAGGGACTCAGCCCCAGCATTTT,once,TRBD1,TRBJ1-5,TRBV4-1
CSSAVSGTTNEQFF,TGCAGTTCCGCCGTCTCCGGGACCACGAATGAGCAGTTCTTC,.,.,TRBJ2-1,TRBV20-1
CSVGTGNIEQYF,TGCAGCGTTGGGACAGGGAACATCGAGCAGTACTTC,.,TRBD1,TRBJ2-7,TRBV29-1
CASSGDRDGYTF,TGTGCCAGCAGTGGGGACAGAGATGGCTACACCTTC,.,TRBD1,TRBJ1-2,TRBV2